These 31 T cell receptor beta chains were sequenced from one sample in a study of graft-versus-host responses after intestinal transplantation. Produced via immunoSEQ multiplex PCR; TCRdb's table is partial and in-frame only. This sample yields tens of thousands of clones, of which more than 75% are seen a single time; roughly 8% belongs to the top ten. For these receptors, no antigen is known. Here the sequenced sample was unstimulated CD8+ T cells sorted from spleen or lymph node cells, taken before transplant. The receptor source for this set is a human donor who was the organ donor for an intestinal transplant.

Written as DNA, the CDR3 is TGTGCCAGCCGGAAGGGAACCCCGGACAGGAAGCTGTTTTTT. Amino acids: CASRKGTPDRKLFF. The chain has TRBV7-9 and TRBJ2-2; TRBD1 matches at 7 bases. V lost 8 bases, J lost 12 bases, and 15 bases stayed unmatched. Germline V gene data show CDR1 as SEHNR and CDR2 as FQNEAQ (reference sequence). This CDR3 spans 14 amino acids.

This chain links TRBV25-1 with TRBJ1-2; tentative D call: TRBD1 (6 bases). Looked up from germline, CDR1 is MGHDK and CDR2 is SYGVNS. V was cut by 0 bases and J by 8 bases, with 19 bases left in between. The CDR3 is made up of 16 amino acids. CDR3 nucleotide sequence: TGTGCCAGCAGTGAATATTTTTTGGGGCAGGGGCTCGGCTACACCTTC. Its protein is CASSEYFLGQGLGYTF.

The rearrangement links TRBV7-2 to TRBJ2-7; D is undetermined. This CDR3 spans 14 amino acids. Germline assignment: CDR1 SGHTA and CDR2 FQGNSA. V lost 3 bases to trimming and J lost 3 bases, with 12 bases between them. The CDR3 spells CASSLGGGIYEQYF. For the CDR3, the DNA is TGTGCCAGCAGCTTGGGCGGCGGAATCTACGAGCAGTACTTC.

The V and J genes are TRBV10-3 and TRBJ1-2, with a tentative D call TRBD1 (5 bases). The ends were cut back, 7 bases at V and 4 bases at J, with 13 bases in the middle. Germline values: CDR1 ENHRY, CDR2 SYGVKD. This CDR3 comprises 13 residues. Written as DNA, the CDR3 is TGTGCCATCATATCTCCAGGGTCCTATGGCTACACCTTC. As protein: CAIISPGSYGYTF.

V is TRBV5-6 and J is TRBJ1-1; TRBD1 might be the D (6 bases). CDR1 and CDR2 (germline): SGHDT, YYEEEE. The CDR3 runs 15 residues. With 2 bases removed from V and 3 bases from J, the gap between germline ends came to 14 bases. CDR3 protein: CASSLGNRDHTEAFF. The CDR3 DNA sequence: TGTGCCAGCAGCTTAGGAAACAGGGACCACACTGAAGCTTTCTTT.

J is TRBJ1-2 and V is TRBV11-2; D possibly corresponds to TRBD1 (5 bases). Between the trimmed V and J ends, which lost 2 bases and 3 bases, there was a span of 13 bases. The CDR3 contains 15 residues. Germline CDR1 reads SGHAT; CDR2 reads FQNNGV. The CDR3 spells CASSLPDRDDYGYTF. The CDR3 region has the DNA TGTGCCAGCAGCTTACCAGACCGGGACGACTATGGCTACACCTTC.

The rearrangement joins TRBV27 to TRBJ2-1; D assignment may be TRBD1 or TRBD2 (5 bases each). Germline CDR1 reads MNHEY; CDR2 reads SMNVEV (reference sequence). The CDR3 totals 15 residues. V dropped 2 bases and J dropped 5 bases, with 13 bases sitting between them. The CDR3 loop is CASSLQGGGNNEQFF. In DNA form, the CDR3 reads TGTGCCAGCAGTTTACAGGGTGGGGGTAACAATGAGCAGTTCTTC.

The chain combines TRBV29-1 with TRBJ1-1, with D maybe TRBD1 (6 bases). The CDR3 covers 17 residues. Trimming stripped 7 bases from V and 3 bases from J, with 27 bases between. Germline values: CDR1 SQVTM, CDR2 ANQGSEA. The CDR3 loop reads CSARRRTTGSVDTEAFF. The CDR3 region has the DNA TGCAGCGCACGCAGAAGGACCACAGGGTCAGTTGACACTGAAGCTTTCTTT.

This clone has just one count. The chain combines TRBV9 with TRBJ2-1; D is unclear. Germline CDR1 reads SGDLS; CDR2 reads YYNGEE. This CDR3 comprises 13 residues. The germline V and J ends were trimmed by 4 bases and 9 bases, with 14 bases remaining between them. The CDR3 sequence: CASSTDLFGEQFF. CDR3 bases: TGTGCCAGCAGCACAGACCTATTTGGTGAGCAGTTCTTC.

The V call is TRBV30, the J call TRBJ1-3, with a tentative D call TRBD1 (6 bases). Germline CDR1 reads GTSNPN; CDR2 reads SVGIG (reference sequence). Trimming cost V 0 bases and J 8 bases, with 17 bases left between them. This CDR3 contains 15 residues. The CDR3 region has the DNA TGTGCCTGGAGTGTCTTACAGGGAGTAAGTGACACCATATATTTT. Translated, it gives CAWSVLQGVSDTIYF.

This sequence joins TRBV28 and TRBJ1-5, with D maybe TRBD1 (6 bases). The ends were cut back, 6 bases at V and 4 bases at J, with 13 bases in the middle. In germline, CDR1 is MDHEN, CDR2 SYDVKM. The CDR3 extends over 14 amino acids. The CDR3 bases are TGTGCCAGCAGCCCTCAGGGGAGTAATCAGCCCCAGCATTTT. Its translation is CASSPQGSNQPQHF.

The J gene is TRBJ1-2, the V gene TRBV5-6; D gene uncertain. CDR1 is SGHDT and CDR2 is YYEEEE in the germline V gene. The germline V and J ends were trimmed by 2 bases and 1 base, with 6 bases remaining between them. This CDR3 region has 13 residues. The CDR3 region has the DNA TGTGCCAGCAGCTTTTGGAATAACTATGGCTACACCTTC. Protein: CASSFWNNYGYTF.

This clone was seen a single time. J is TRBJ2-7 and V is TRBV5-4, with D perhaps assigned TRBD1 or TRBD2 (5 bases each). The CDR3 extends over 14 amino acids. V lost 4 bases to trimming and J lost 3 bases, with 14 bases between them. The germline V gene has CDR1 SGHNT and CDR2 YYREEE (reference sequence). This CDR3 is CASSRTGTDYEQYF. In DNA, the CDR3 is TGTGCCAGCAGCCGTACCGGGACGGACTACGAGCAGTACTTC.

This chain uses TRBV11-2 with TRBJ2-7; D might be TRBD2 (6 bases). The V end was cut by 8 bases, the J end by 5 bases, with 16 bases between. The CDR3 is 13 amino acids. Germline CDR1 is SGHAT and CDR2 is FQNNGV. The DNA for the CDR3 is TGTGCCAGCGGGTTCGGAGGGAACCACGAGCAGTACTTC. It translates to CASGFGGNHEQYF.

Here the CDR3 DNA reads TGTGCCAGCAGTTCGCCGGGACAGGGTATCGGGTACGAGCAGTACTTC. It codes for CASSSPGQGIGYEQYF. V usage is TRBV27 and J usage is TRBJ2-7; 9 bases map to TRBD1. Germline V gene data show CDR1 as MNHEY and CDR2 as SMNVEV (reference sequence). The CDR3 spans 16 residues. V gave up 4 bases and J gave up 4 bases; unmatched junction bases: 11.

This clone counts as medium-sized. The CDR3: CATSTRAVMVTDTQYF. CDR3 DNA sequence: TGTGCCACCAGCACCAGGGCAGTAATGGTTACAGATACGCAGTATTTT. This chain connects TRBV15 to TRBJ2-3; perhaps TRBD1 as D (5 bases). Germline V gene sequence: CDR1 LNHNV, CDR2 YYDKDF (reference sequence). The CDR3 has 16 amino acids. Trimming removed 4 bases at V and 3 bases at J, with 17 bases between.

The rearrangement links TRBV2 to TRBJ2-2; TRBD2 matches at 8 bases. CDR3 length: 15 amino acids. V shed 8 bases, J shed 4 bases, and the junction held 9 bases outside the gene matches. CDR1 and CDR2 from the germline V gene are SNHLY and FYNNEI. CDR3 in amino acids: CASFSKRGPTGELFF. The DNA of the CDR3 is TGTGCCAGCTTTTCCAAGCGGGGGCCCACCGGGGAGCTGTTTTTT.

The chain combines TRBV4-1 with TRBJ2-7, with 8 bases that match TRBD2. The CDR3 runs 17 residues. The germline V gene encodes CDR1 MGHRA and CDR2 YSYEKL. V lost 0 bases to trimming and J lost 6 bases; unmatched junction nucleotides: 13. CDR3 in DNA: TGCGCCAGCAGCCAAGATCGGGATGAAGGGCTAGCGGGCGAGCAGTACTTC. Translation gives CASSQDRDEGLAGEQYF.

Here the CDR3 DNA reads TGTGCCATCAGTGAGGATCGCGGAACAGTGAAGGGCACCGGGGAGCTGTTTTTT. Translation gives CAISEDRGTVKGTGELFF. The chain joins TRBV10-3 to TRBJ2-2; D not certain. Germline lookup yields CDR1 ENHRY and CDR2 SYGVKD. V was clipped by 2 bases and J by 4 bases, with 20 bases between them. The CDR3 is made up of 18 amino acids.

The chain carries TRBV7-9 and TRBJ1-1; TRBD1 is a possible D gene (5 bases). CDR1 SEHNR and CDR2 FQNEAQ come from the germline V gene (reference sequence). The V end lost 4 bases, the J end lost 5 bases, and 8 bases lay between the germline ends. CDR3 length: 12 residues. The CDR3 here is CASSWEGTEAFF. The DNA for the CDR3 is TGTGCCAGCAGCTGGGAGGGGACTGAAGCTTTCTTT.

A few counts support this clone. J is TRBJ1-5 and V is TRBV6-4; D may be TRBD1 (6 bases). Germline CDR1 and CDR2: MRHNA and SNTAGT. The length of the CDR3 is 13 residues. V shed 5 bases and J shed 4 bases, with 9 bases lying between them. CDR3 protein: CASSPGANQPQHF. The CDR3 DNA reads TGTGCCAGCAGTCCGGGGGCAAATCAGCCCCAGCATTTT.

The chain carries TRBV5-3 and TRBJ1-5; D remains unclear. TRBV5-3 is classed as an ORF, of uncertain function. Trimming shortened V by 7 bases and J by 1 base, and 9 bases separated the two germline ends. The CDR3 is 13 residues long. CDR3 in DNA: TGTGCCAGATTAGAGGAGAGCAATCAGCCCCAGCATTTT. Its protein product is CARLEESNQPQHF.

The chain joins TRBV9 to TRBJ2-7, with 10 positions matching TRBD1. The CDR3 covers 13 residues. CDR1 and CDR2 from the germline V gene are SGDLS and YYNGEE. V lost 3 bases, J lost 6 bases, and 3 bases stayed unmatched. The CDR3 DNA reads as TGTGCCAGCAGCGGCCGGGACAGGGGCGAGCAGTACTTC. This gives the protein CASSGRDRGEQYF.

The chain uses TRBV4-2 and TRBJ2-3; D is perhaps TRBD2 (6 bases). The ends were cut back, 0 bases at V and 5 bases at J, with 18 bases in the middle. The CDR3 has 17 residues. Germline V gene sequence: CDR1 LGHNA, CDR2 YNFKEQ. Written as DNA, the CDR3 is TGTGCCAGCAGCCAAGAGAACCCCGGGGGAGGCCGAGATACGCAGTATTTT. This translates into CASSQENPGGGRDTQYF.

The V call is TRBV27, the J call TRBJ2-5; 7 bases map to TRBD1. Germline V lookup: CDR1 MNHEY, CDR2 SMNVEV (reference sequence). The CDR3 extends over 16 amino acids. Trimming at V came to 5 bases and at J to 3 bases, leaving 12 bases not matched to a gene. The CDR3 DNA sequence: TGTGCCAGCAGTCCAATCAACACCGGGACAGAAGAGACCCAGTACTTC. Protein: CASSPINTGTEETQYF.

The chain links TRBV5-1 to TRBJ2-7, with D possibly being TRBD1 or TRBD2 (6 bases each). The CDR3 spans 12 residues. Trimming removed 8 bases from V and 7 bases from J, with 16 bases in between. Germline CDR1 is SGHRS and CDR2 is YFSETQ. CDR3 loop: CARASGAVEQYF. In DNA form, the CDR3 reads TGCGCCAGGGCTTCGGGGGCGGTTGAGCAGTACTTC.

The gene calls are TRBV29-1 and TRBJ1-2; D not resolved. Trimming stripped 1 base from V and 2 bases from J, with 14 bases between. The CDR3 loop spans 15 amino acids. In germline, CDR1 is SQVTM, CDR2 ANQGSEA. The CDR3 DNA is TGCAGCGTTGAAGGTTCACCCGACGGAAACTATGGCTACACCTTC. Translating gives CSVEGSPDGNYGYTF.

CDR3 nucleotide sequence: TGCGCCAGCAGCCAAGACTCGACAACCCAGGGAAGAAACTATGGCTACACCTTC. Protein product: CASSQDSTTQGRNYGYTF. The rearrangement links TRBV4-1 to TRBJ1-2, with a weak D call TRBD1 (5 bases). Germline V gene sequence: CDR1 MGHRA, CDR2 YSYEKL. Trimming left V 0 bases short and J 2 bases short, with 19 bases between. The CDR3 sequence is 18 residues long.

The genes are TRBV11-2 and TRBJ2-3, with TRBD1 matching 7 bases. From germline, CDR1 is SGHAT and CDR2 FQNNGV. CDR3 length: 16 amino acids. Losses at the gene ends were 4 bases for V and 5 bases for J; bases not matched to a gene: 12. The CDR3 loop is CASSSRDREGGDTQYF. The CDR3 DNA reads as TGTGCCAGCAGCTCCAGAGACAGGGAAGGAGGAGATACGCAGTATTTT.

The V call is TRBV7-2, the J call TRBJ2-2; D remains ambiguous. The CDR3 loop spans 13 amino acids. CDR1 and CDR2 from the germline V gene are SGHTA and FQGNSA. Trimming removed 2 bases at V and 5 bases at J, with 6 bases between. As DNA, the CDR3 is TGTGCCAGCAGCTTACTGGGTACCGGGGAGCTGTTTTTT. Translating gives CASSLLGTGELFF.

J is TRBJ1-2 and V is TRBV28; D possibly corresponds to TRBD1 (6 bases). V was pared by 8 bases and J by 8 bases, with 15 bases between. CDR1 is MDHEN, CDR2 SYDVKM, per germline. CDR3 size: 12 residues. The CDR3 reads CASEFGGGGYTF. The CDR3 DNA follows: TGTGCCAGCGAATTCGGGGGGGGCGGCTACACCTTC.